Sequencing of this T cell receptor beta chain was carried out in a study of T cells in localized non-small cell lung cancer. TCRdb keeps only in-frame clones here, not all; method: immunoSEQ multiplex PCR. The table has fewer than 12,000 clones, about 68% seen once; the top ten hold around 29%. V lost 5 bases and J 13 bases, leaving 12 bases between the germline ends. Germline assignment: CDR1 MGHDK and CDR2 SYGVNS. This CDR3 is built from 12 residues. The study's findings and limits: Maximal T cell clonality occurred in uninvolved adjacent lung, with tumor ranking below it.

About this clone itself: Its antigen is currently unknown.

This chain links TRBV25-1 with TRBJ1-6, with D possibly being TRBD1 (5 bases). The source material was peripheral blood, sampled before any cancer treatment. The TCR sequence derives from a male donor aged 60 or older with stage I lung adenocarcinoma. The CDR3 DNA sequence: TGTGCCAGCAGTCCCTACGACAGTCCCCTCCACTTT. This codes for CASSPYDSPLHF.